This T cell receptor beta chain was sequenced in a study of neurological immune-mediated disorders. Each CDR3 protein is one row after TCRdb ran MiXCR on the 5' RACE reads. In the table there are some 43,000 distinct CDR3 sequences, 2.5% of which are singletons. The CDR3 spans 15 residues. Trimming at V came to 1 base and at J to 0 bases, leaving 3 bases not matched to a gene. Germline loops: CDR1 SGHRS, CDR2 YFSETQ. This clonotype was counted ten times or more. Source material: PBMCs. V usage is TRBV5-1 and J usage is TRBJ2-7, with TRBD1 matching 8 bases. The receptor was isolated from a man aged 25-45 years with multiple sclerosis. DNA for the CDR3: TGCGCCAGCAGCTTGTGGACAGGGAGCTCCTACGAGCAGTACTTC. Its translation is CASSLWTGSSYEQYF.